These 21 T cell receptor beta chains came from one sample sequenced in a study of vaccination and CD4 T cells after COVID-19. Sequencing of cultured CD4+ T cell DNA used the Oncomine TCR Beta short-read assay. TCRdb re-called the PCR reads through MiXCR, storing one row per CDR3 protein. Counted here are about 12,000 distinct CDR3 sequences, 53% occurring once; the ten biggest clones make up roughly 30%. These TCRs' antigens remain unknown. The treatment: approximately nine-day PBMC culture with coronavirus spike peptide pools or control peptides (ViraFEST assay). Material: CD4+ T cells from blood, cultured in vitro. Receptors were obtained from a human donor who had recovered from COVID-19.

A single count supports this clonotype. The CDR3 spells CASTYRGEGRYEQYF. For the CDR3, the DNA is TGTGCCAGCACCTACCGGGGAGAGGGTAGGTACGAGCAGTACTTC. The genes are TRBV6-1 and TRBJ2-7; weak D call: TRBD2 (5 bases). V lost 7 bases to trimming and J lost 4 bases, with 20 bases between them. CDR3 size: 15 residues. Germline V gene data show CDR1 as MNHNS and CDR2 as SASEGT.

This chain uses TRBV20-1 with TRBJ2-5; TRBD2 agrees at 11 bases. Germline V lookup: CDR1 DFQATT, CDR2 SNEGSKA (reference sequence). The CDR3 is made up of 15 amino acids. Unmatched junction bases numbered 8, after V lost 2 bases and J lost 6 bases. CDR3 amino acids: CSARLAGGPTKTQYF. The DNA for the CDR3 is TGCAGTGCTAGACTAGCGGGAGGCCCGACAAAGACCCAGTACTTC.

The chain uses TRBV6-1 and TRBJ2-5, with D unclear. This CDR3 is 14 amino acids long. Germline values: CDR1 MNHNS, CDR2 SASEGT. The V gene lost 4 bases and the J gene lost 1 base, with 10 bases spanning the gap. CDR3 nucleotides: TGTGCCAGCAGTGGCCTGGTGGGCCAAGAGACCCAGTACTTC. Residues: CASSGLVGQETQYF.

The chain recombines TRBV20-1 with TRBJ2-7, with D possibly matching TRBD1 (6 bases). Germline CDR1 reads DFQATT; CDR2 reads SNEGSKA (reference sequence). This CDR3 region has 13 residues. Trimming stripped 5 bases from V and 0 bases from J, with 11 bases between. This CDR3 reads CSARQVSSYEQYF. The CDR3 DNA sequence: TGCAGTGCTCGACAGGTGAGCTCCTACGAGCAGTACTTC.

The rearrangement links TRBV10-1 to TRBJ2-7; 10 bases line up with TRBD1. Germline trimming cut 3 bases from V and 13 bases from J; bases unmatched to any gene: 12. The CDR3 covers 14 residues. The V gene's germline CDR1 is WNHNN and CDR2 SYGVQD (reference sequence). CDR3 DNA sequence: TGCGCCAGCAGTGACGGAAGGACAGGGGGAATGATCTACTTC. The encoded protein is CASSDGRTGGMIYF.

The chain combines TRBV5-8 with TRBJ2-1, with 10 bases matching TRBD1. Trimming cost V 0 bases and J 5 bases; bases outside gene matches: 17. Germline-derived CDR1 and CDR2 are SGHTS and YDEGEE. This CDR3 region has 20 residues. The CDR3 sequence: CASSLAVPGQGWGENNEQFF. As DNA, the CDR3 is TGTGCCAGCAGCTTGGCCGTCCCGGGACAGGGGTGGGGGGAGAACAATGAGCAGTTCTTC.

This chain connects TRBV28 to TRBJ1-5; 9 positions agree with TRBD1. This CDR3 spans 16 amino acids. Germline V gene data show CDR1 as MDHEN and CDR2 as SYDVKM. J lost 4 bases, V lost 4 bases, and 8 bases had no gene match. The DNA for the CDR3 is TGTGCCAGCAGTTCATTGACAGGGGGAGGAAATCAGCCCCAGCATTTT. This sequence encodes CASSSLTGGGNQPQHF. The full variable domain, its missing parts supplied by reference TRBV28 and TRBJ1-5, is DVKVTQSSRYLVKRTGEKVFLECVQDMDHENMFWYRQDPGLGLRLIYFSYDVKMKEKGDIPEGYSVSREKKERFSLILESASTNQTSMYLCASSSLTGGGNQPQHFGDGTRLSIL.

The chain recombines TRBV21-1 with TRBJ1-5; TRBD1, the table's D call, lacks a check against the DNA. TRBV21-1 is deemed a pseudogene. CDR3 length: 16 amino acids. The DNA for the CDR3 is TGTGCCAGCAGCTTTACGGACAGTAGGATGGACCAGCCCCAGCATTTT. It encodes CASSFTDSRMDQPQHF.

This chain links TRBV2 with TRBJ1-6; a weak D match, TRBD1 (5 bases). Trimming took 7 bases from V and 13 from J, leaving 14 bases between them. The CDR3 loop spans 12 amino acids. Per the germline V gene, CDR1 is SNHLY and CDR2 is FYNNEI. This CDR3 is CASIRDRGPLHF. The CDR3 nucleotides read TGTGCCAGCATCCGGGACCGCGGCCCCCTCCACTTT.

This clonotype was detected only a few times. V gene TRBV19 combines with J gene TRBJ2-7, with TRBD1 identical over 7 bases. The V segment lost 1 base and the J segment 3 bases; nucleotides outside the gene matches: 6. Germline V gene data show CDR1 as LNHDA and CDR2 as SQIVND (reference sequence). The CDR3 is 15 amino acids. CDR3 sequence: CASSIGDRVFYEQYF. CDR3 sequence (DNA): TGTGCCAGTAGTATAGGCGACAGGGTCTTCTACGAGCAGTACTTC. Variable domain in full (rest from reference TRBV19 and TRBJ2-7): DGGITQSPKYLFRKEGQNVTLSCEQNLNHDAMYWYRQDPGQGLRLIYYSQIVNDFQKGDIAEGYSVSREKKESFPLTVTSAQKNPTAFYLCASSIGDRVFYEQYFGPGTRLTVT.

This clonotype was recorded a few times. This chain links TRBV10-1 with TRBJ2-3, with 7 bases that match TRBD2. Germline CDR1 and CDR2: WNHNN and SYGVQD (reference sequence). The CDR3 totals 16 residues. Trimming at V came to 0 bases and at J to 3 bases, leaving 6 bases not matched to a gene. The CDR3 loop reads CASSESVSGQTDTQYF. The DNA of the CDR3 is TGCGCCAGCAGTGAGTCGGTTAGCGGGCAAACAGATACGCAGTATTTT.

The V call is TRBV7-9, the J call TRBJ1-5, with 7 bases matching TRBD1. V dropped 8 bases and J dropped 16; count of bases not matched to a gene: 5. CDR1 is SEHNR and CDR2 is FQNEAQ in the germline V gene (reference sequence). The CDR3 length is 9 residues. CDR3 coding DNA: TGTGCCAGCGGGACAGTCAAACATTTT. This codes for CASGTVKHF.

This clonotype was seen a few times. The CDR3 sequence: CATSREFGGTTEAFF. CDR3 nucleotides: TGTGCCACCAGCAGAGAGTTCGGGGGAACCACTGAAGCTTTCTTT. The chain combines TRBV15 with TRBJ1-1; TRBD1 is a possible D gene (5 bases). This CDR3 has 15 residues. The V and J ends lost 0 bases and 4 bases respectively, with 12 bases between them. Germline-derived CDR1 and CDR2 are LNHNV and YYDKDF (reference sequence).

This sequence joins TRBV2 and TRBJ1-1, with D unresolved. The V gene's germline CDR1 is SNHLY and CDR2 FYNNEI. Between the trimmed V and J ends, which lost 0 bases and 4 bases, there was a span of 12 bases. CDR3 length: 15 amino acids. In DNA, the CDR3 is TGTGCCAGCAGTGAAGCGAGTCGGCACTCCACTGAAGCTTTCTTT. This gives the protein CASSEASRHSTEAFF.

The chain has TRBV5-4 and TRBJ2-7, with 9 bases lining up with TRBD1. Trimming at V came to 4 bases and at J to 4 bases, leaving 3 bases not matched to a gene. Germline V gene lookup returns CDR1 SGHNT and CDR2 YYREEE (reference sequence). This CDR3 region has 13 residues. CDR3 sequence (DNA): TGTGCCAGCAGCGCCGGACAGGGGTACGAGCAGTACTTC. It yields the protein CASSAGQGYEQYF.

The chain links TRBV20-1 to TRBJ2-5, with D maybe TRBD2 (6 bases). The germline V and J ends were trimmed by 1 base and 5 bases, with 14 bases remaining between them. The CDR3 runs to 14 residues. From germline, CDR1 is DFQATT and CDR2 SNEGSKA (reference sequence). The CDR3 spells CSARVASVGETQYF. The CDR3 nucleotides are TGCAGTGCTAGAGTTGCTAGCGTGGGGGAGACCCAGTACTTC.

This sequence joins TRBV5-1 and TRBJ1-1, with D uncertain. The length of the CDR3 is 13 residues. CDR1 is SGHRS, CDR2 YFSETQ, per germline. V was trimmed by 6 bases and J by 1 base, leaving 10 bases between them. The CDR3 DNA follows: TGCGCCAGCACTTCTGAGGGGAACACTGAAGCTTTCTTT. Encoded protein: CASTSEGNTEAFF.

The chain carries TRBV11-2 and TRBJ2-2; the D is unclear. Germline V gene lookup returns CDR1 SGHAT and CDR2 FQNNGV. Trimming shortened V by 5 bases and J by 3 bases, and 4 bases separated the two germline ends. The CDR3 contains 12 residues. In nucleotides, the CDR3 is TGTGCCAGCAGCCTGGACACCGGGGAGCTGTTTTTT. It specifies CASSLDTGELFF.

This chain joins TRBV20-1 and TRBJ2-3; 12 nucleotides line up with TRBD2. Trimming took 3 bases from V and 0 from J; bases not matched to a gene: 4. Germline V gene lookup returns CDR1 DFQATT and CDR2 SNEGSKA (reference sequence). The CDR3 is 16 residues long. The CDR3 DNA is TGCAGTGCTAGTTCCGGGACTAGCGGGAGCACAGATACGCAGTATTTT. It specifies CSASSGTSGSTDTQYF.

The V call is TRBV20-1, the J call TRBJ2-1; 9 bases fit TRBD1. CDR3 length: 14 residues. CDR1 is DFQATT, CDR2 SNEGSKA, per germline (reference sequence). The J segment lost 2 bases and the V segment lost 5 bases, leaving 4 bases of the junction unmatched. The CDR3 reads CSAGTGLPYNEQFF. CDR3 in DNA: TGCAGTGCTGGGACAGGGTTGCCCTACAATGAGCAGTTCTTC.

J is TRBJ2-2 and V is TRBV6-4; D gene unclear. Germline assignment: CDR1 MRHNA and CDR2 SNTAGT. The CDR3 extends over 14 amino acids. Trimming left V 8 bases short and J 1 base short, with 11 bases between. CDR3 bases: TGTGCCAGCGCTATGTCGGGGAACACCGGGGAGCTGTTTTTT. The encoded protein is CASAMSGNTGELFF.